Listed here are 27 T cell receptor beta chains from one sample, sequenced in a study of CD8+ T cells in alopecia areata. Treatment: oral pan-JAK inhibitor, 5-10 mg twice daily. TCR sequencing used cDNA made by reverse transcription of extracted RNA. The table came from immunoSEQ multiplex PCR; TCRdb's copy has only in-frame clones and leaves some out. The sample has 200,000 or so clones, nearly 60% seen once. The sample consisted of CD4+ T cells sorted from blood, taken at week 24, from a patient treated with tofacitinib. These receptor sequences come from a human donor with alopecia areata.

The rearrangement joins TRBV29-1 to TRBJ1-1; 8 bases are shared with TRBD1. CDR3 size: 14 residues. CDR1 is SQVTM and CDR2 is ANQGSEA in the germline V gene. The J segment lost 4 bases and the V segment lost 4 bases, leaving 8 bases of the junction unmatched. The CDR3 DNA reads TGCAGCGTTGGAGTTGGGACAGGAGGCACTGAAGCTTTCTTT. Translation gives CSVGVGTGGTEAFF.

This chain connects TRBV6-5 to TRBJ2-7; 7 positions agree with TRBD1. Germline assignment: CDR1 MNHEY and CDR2 SVGAGI. CDR3 length: 12 amino acids. The trim removed 8 bases at V and 2 bases at J, leaving 3 bases unmatched. CDR3 protein: CASRQGPYEQYF. As DNA, the CDR3 is TGTGCCAGCCGACAGGGACCCTACGAGCAGTACTTC.

This clone was found a few times. The chain links TRBV29-1 to TRBJ2-5; TRBD1 or TRBD2 may be the D gene (5 bases each). In germline, CDR1 is SQVTM, CDR2 ANQGSEA. The V and J ends lost 5 bases and 3 bases respectively, with 10 bases between them. The CDR3 has 12 amino acids. CDR3 sequence reads: CSVSRDEETQYF. The CDR3 DNA sequence: TGCAGCGTTTCCCGGGACGAAGAGACCCAGTACTTC.

This clone turned up a few times. This chain links TRBV2 with TRBJ1-3; no clear D. CDR1 is SNHLY and CDR2 is FYNNEI in the germline V gene. The CDR3 contains 11 residues. Between the trimmed V and J ends, which lost 6 bases and 2 bases, there was a span of 2 bases. The CDR3 protein is CASSTGNTIYF. CDR3 nucleotide sequence: TGTGCCAGCAGCACTGGAAACACCATATATTTT.

This clone was seen a handful of times. The chain combines TRBV14 with TRBJ2-7; no clear D. The germline V gene has CDR1 SGHDN and CDR2 FVKESK. V shed 3 bases and J shed 4 bases, with 10 bases lying between them. The CDR3 covers 13 residues. CDR3 region: CASSHGPQYEQYF. The CDR3, as DNA: TGTGCCAGCAGCCACGGCCCACAATACGAGCAGTACTTC.

This clone was observed a few times. The CDR3 here is CASSLTARGFSPLHF. The CDR3 DNA follows: TGTGCCAGCAGCTTAACAGCACGTGGGTTTTCACCCCTCCACTTT. The chain recombines TRBV7-9 with TRBJ1-6; D uncertain. The length of the CDR3 is 15 residues. Germline CDR1 is SEHNR and CDR2 is FQNEAQ (reference sequence). Deletions cut 2 bases from V and 9 bases from J, with 14 bases between.

V usage is TRBV9 and J usage is TRBJ2-2, with TRBD2 as a possible D gene (6 bases). Deletions cut 0 bases from V and 5 bases from J, with 14 bases between. The CDR3 consists of 16 residues. Per the germline V gene, CDR1 is SGDLS and CDR2 is YYNGEE. The CDR3 coding sequence is TGTGCCAGCAGCGTAGCTCAGACTAGGACGACCGGGGAGCTGTTTTTT. Translating gives CASSVAQTRTTGELFF. The full variable domain, in which reference TRBV9 and TRBJ2-2 provide the parts outside the CDR3, is DSGVTQTPKHLITATGQRVTLRCSPRSGDLSVYWYQQSLDQGLQFLIQYYNGEERAKGNILERFSAQQFPDLHSELNLSSLELGDSALYFCASSVAQTRTTGELFFGEGSRLTVL.

This clone showed up many times. The CDR3 bases are TGCGCCAGCAGCTCCCGTTCCGACTCCTACGAGCAGTACTTC. Its protein is CASSSRSDSYEQYF. V is TRBV5-1 and J is TRBJ2-7; no firm D call. CDR3 size: 14 residues. The V gene's germline CDR1 is SGHRS and CDR2 YFSETQ. With 3 bases removed from V and 0 bases from J, the gap between germline ends came to 10 bases.

This clone was seen a handful of times. This sequence joins TRBV15 and TRBJ2-3, with D hard to call. The CDR3 covers 14 residues. V lost 0 bases and J lost 2, with 6 bases in between. Germline CDR1 reads LNHNV; CDR2 reads YYDKDF (reference sequence). CDR3 residues: CATSREQYTDTQYF. The CDR3 nucleotides are TGTGCCACCAGCAGAGAACAATACACAGATACGCAGTATTTT.

This clone was counted a few times. The rearrangement links TRBV2 to TRBJ2-4; a weak D match, TRBD2 (6 bases). The CDR3 totals 12 residues. Germline-derived CDR1 and CDR2 are SNHLY and FYNNEI. V dropped 7 bases and J dropped 6 bases, with 10 bases sitting between them. The chain's CDR3 is CASIGGGNIQYF. For the CDR3, the DNA is TGTGCCAGCATCGGGGGTGGAAACATTCAGTACTTC.

The V and J genes are TRBV27 and TRBJ1-2; D is unclear. Trimming removed 3 bases from V and 4 bases from J, with 9 bases in between. CDR3 length equals 13 residues. Germline-derived CDR1 and CDR2 are MNHEY and SMNVEV (reference sequence). The CDR3 region is CASSFNQGYGYTF. CDR3 coding DNA: TGTGCCAGCAGTTTCAATCAAGGCTATGGCTACACCTTC.

This clone was seen a handful of times. The V call is TRBV7-3, the J call TRBJ2-3, with TRBD2 matching 9 bases. Unmatched junction bases numbered 2, after V lost 1 base and J lost 3 bases. CDR3 length: 15 amino acids. Germline values: CDR1 SGHTA, CDR2 FQGTGA. CDR3 sequence: CASSLKTSGTDTQYF. The CDR3 DNA reads as TGTGCCAGCAGCTTAAAGACTAGCGGAACAGATACGCAGTATTTT.

The chain is built from TRBV10-3 and TRBJ2-5, with 9 bases identical to TRBD1. The CDR3 length is 13 residues. With V trimmed by 8 bases and J by 4 bases, 5 bases remained unmatched. Germline CDR1 and CDR2: ENHRY and SYGVKD. As DNA, the CDR3 is TGTGCCATCTCCGGGACAGGGAGAGAGACCCAGTACTTC. It yields the protein CAISGTGRETQYF.

Concerning this clone: Other DNA sequences from this sample encode an identical CDR3 as well. The rearrangement uses TRBV29-1 and TRBJ2-5, with 8 positions matching TRBD1. This CDR3 is 12 amino acids long. The J segment lost 2 bases and the V segment lost 6 bases, leaving 2 bases of the junction unmatched. The germline V gene encodes CDR1 SQVTM and CDR2 ANQGSEA. The CDR3: CSVGTGQETQYF. The CDR3 coding sequence is TGCAGCGTGGGGACAGGACAAGAGACCCAGTACTTC.

As concerns this clone: At one of its ends the junction is not consistent with the germline gene, which may arise from a read error. V gene TRBV4-2 combines with J gene TRBJ2-1; the match to TRBD1 covers 7 bases. CDR1 is LGHNA and CDR2 is YNFKEQ in the germline V gene. The CDR3 is 12 amino acids. The CDR3 protein is CASSQDRRGTVF. For the CDR3, the DNA is TGTGCCAGCAGCCAAGATCGCAGGGGGACCGTCTTC.

This clone was seen just once. The chain combines TRBV19 with TRBJ1-2; 12 positions match TRBD1. CDR3 length: 16 amino acids. With 5 bases clipped from V and 6 bases from J, the junction kept 10 bases outside the gene matches. Germline-derived CDR1 and CDR2 are LNHDA and SQIVND (reference sequence). In DNA, the CDR3 is TGTGCCAGTAGTCATCCCGGGACAGGGGGCAGCGATGGCTACACCTTC. This translates into CASSHPGTGGSDGYTF.

This chain uses TRBV30 with TRBJ1-2, with D perhaps TRBD1 (5 bases). Per germline, CDR1 GTSNPN and CDR2 SVGIG (reference sequence). Trimming removed 4 bases at V and 3 bases at J, with 15 bases between. The CDR3 runs to 14 residues. The CDR3 nucleotides read TGTGCCTGGATCCCCCAGGGAGGGTACTATGGCTACACCTTC. Residues: CAWIPQGGYYGYTF. Full variable domain (missing parts from reference TRBV30 and TRBJ1-2): SQTIHQWPATLVQPVGSPLSLECTVEGTSNPNLYWYRQAAGRGLQLLFYSVGIGQISSEVPQNLSASRPQDRQFILSSKKLLLSDSGFYLCAWIPQGGYYGYTFGSGTRLTVV.

The V and J genes are TRBV30 and TRBJ1-2; unclear D gene. The ends were cut back, 1 base at V and 5 bases at J, with 14 bases in the middle. Germline-derived CDR1 and CDR2 are GTSNPN and SVGIG (reference sequence). This CDR3 spans 14 amino acids. This chain's CDR3 is CAWSDGVGRYGYTF. For the CDR3, the DNA is TGTGCCTGGAGTGACGGAGTAGGGCGATATGGCTACACCTTC.

V and J are TRBV30 and TRBJ1-1; D not resolved. The CDR3 loop spans 12 amino acids. V dropped 3 bases and J dropped 1 base, with 6 bases sitting between them. Germline loops: CDR1 GTSNPN, CDR2 SVGIG (reference sequence). CDR3 bases: TGTGCCTGGAGACGGGGGAACACTGAAGCTTTCTTT. Translating gives CAWRRGNTEAFF. Based on the CDR3 plus reference TRBV30 and TRBJ1-1, the full variable domain is SQTIHQWPATLVQPVGSPLSLECTVEGTSNPNLYWYRQAAGRGLQLLFYSVGIGQISSEVPQNLSASRPQDRQFILSSKKLLLSDSGFYLCAWRRGNTEAFFGQGTRLTVV.

This clone was detected only a few times. The chain is built from TRBV5-4 and TRBJ2-5, with 7 nucleotides matching TRBD1. The CDR3 sequence is 14 residues long. J gave up 0 bases and V 4 bases, and 3 bases lay outside the gene matches. Looked up from germline, CDR1 is SGHNT and CDR2 is YYREEE (reference sequence). Here the CDR3 DNA reads TGTGCCAGCAGCAAAGGGACAGACCAAGAGACCCAGTACTTC. It is translated as CASSKGTDQETQYF.

This chain joins TRBV10-3 and TRBJ1-2; 7 bases are a match to TRBD1. CDR3 length: 14 residues. Germline V lookup: CDR1 ENHRY, CDR2 SYGVKD. V lost 3 bases, J lost 3 bases, and 4 bases stayed unmatched. The DNA of the CDR3 is TGTGCCATCAGTGATAGGGGGCATGACTATGGCTACACCTTC. Translation gives CAISDRGHDYGYTF.

V usage is TRBV27 and J usage is TRBJ2-5, with 7 bases identical to TRBD1. V was pared by 6 bases and J by 4 bases, with 11 bases of the junction left unmatched. The CDR3 consists of 15 residues. Germline V lookup: CDR1 MNHEY, CDR2 SMNVEV (reference sequence). In nucleotides, the CDR3 is TGTGCCAGCAGAACGATACAGGGGAAGGGAGAGACCCAGTACTTC. Residues: CASRTIQGKGETQYF.

The chain has TRBV2 and TRBJ1-2; D may be TRBD1 (5 bases). Trimming left V 0 bases short and J 7 bases short, with 9 bases between. This CDR3 has 13 residues. The germline CDR1 and CDR2 sequences are SNHLY and FYNNEI. The CDR3 loop reads CASSEAEGTGYTF. The CDR3 region has the DNA TGTGCCAGCAGTGAAGCGGAAGGGACTGGCTACACCTTC.

About this clone itself: Different DNA sequences within this sample yield the same CDR3. The chain combines TRBV5-1 with TRBJ2-3, with 7 nucleotides matching TRBD1. The CDR3 contains 15 residues. Germline V gene lookup returns CDR1 SGHRS and CDR2 YFSETQ. V trimming: 0 bases; J trimming: 1 base; junction bases outside the gene matches: 2. CDR3 nucleotide sequence: TGCGCCAGCAGCTTGGTCGGACAGGGCACAGATACGCAGTATTTT. Protein: CASSLVGQGTDTQYF. Looking up the rest from reference TRBV5-1 and TRBJ2-3 gives the full variable domain: KAGVTQTPRYLIKTRGQQVTLSCSPISGHRSVSWYQQTPGQGLQFLFEYFSETQRNKGNFPGRFSGRQFSNSRSEMNVSTLELGDSALYLCASSLVGQGTDTQYFGPGTRLTVL.

Points on this clone: The same CDR3 also results from other DNA sequences found in this sample. The gene calls are TRBV5-6 and TRBJ1-4, with 7 bases that match TRBD1. The V gene's germline CDR1 is SGHDT and CDR2 YYEEEE. The V segment lost 5 bases and the J segment 5 bases; nucleotides outside the gene matches: 3. This CDR3 spans 13 amino acids. The CDR3 nucleotides read TGTGCCAGCAGGGGACAGCTAAATGAAAAACTGTTTTTT. Translation gives CASRGQLNEKLFF.

This clone came up once. CDR3 in DNA: TGTGCCATCAGTGATTCCCTCGCCGGGACATCCTACGAGCAGTACTTC. Translated: CAISDSLAGTSYEQYF. V gene TRBV10-3 combines with J gene TRBJ2-7; maybe TRBD1 (6 bases). This CDR3 contains 16 residues. Deletions cut 3 bases from V and 1 base from J, with 16 bases between. Germline V lookup: CDR1 ENHRY, CDR2 SYGVKD.

This chain uses TRBV7-2 with TRBJ2-2; 10 bases are shared with TRBD2. The CDR3 contains 16 residues. Trimming took 5 bases from V and 1 from J; bases not matched to a gene: 4. CDR1 is SGHTA, CDR2 FQGNSA, per germline. CDR3 region: CASSQVAGGNTGELFF. In nucleotides, the CDR3 is TGTGCCAGCAGCCAAGTAGCGGGAGGGAACACCGGGGAGCTGTTTTTT.